This entry is about one T cell receptor beta chain. Its antigen is unidentified. Sample time point: newly diagnosed GD, antithyroid drugs for less than 3 months. RNA extracted from PBMCs served as the sequencing template. Staff took roughly 8.1 milliliters of peripheral blood and put it into EDTA tubes. Assembly of TCR beta libraries relied on iRepertoire HTBI primers together with Arm-PCR of CDR3 regions. Each CDR3 protein gets one entry after TCRdb re-called the multiplex PCR reads with MiXCR. The sample lists about 440,000 distinct CDR3 sequences, roughly 17% occurring once. The data were obtained in a study of regulatory T cells in long-lasting Graves disease. Notes on the study in general: Patients with persistent disease showed a bias toward TRBV28, TRBJ1-2 and TRBJ2-5.

After removal of 4 bases from V and 2 bases from J, the junction contained 5 bases not matched to a gene. Germline values: CDR1 SQVTM, CDR2 ANQGSEA. The CDR3 sequence is 14 residues long. The same sample was also used in a study of T cells in Graves' hyperthyroidism and ophthalmopathy.

The material sequenced was peripheral blood mononuclear cells (PBMCs), taken at new diagnosis, from a patient treated with antithyroid drugs. This chain connects TRBV29-1 to TRBJ2-7, with TRBD2 matching 10 bases. This clonotype originated in a woman between 18 and 29 years old with Graves disease. The CDR3 DNA reads as TGCAGCGTTGCAGCGGGAGGGCCCCCCTACGAGCAGTACTTC. It translates to CSVAAGGPPYEQYF.